The 21 T cell receptor beta chains presented below share a single source sample, sequenced in a study of T cells in Graves' hyperthyroidism and ophthalmopathy (dated by TCRdb to between 2018 and 2021). The library was generated by multiplex PCR. The sample was run on an Illumina HiSeq 2000. The TCR beta CDR3 regions were amplified from RNA transcripts. For the first round of RT-PCR on the TCR CDR3, the HTBI primer set was used together with the Qiagen OneStep RT-PCR kit. TCRdb reprocessed the public reads (quality trimming at Q25 with fastp, clone calling with MiXCR) and kept in-frame beta chains. Every CDR3 protein is listed once, alongside the most common genes and DNA of its rows. Here the sample has about 560,000 distinct CDR3 sequences; about a sixth occur a single time. The ten largest account for approximately 20% of the sample. The source material was blood. The receptors were gathered from a woman aged 18-29 years with Graves' hyperthyroidism.

This clonotype was detected ten times or more. The V and J genes are TRBV2 and TRBJ2-1, with 8 bases fitting TRBD2. CDR1 is SNHLY, CDR2 FYNNEI, per germline. The ends lost 8 bases at V and 6 bases at J; junction bases unmatched: 12. The CDR3 is made up of 15 amino acids. The CDR3 DNA reads TGTGCCAGCGAGACGTCAGCGGGAGATGGCAATGAGCAGTTCTTC. As protein: CASETSAGDGNEQFF.

This clonotype has ten or more counts. The rearrangement joins TRBV24-1 to TRBJ2-5, with 11 bases aligning to TRBD2. This CDR3 has 16 residues. V shed 0 bases, J shed 5 bases, and the junction held 4 bases outside the gene matches. Germline values: CDR1 KGHDR, CDR2 SFDVKD. CDR3 amino acids: CATSDLGTSGRETQYF. The CDR3 nucleotides read TGTGCCACCAGTGATTTGGGGACTAGCGGTAGGGAGACCCAGTACTTC.

This clonotype was seen many times. The chain links TRBV7-2 to TRBJ1-2; 9 bases match TRBD1. Germline CDR1 is SGHTA and CDR2 is FQGNSA. V trimming: 5 bases; J trimming: 8 bases; junction bases outside the gene matches: 9. The CDR3 spans 14 residues. This CDR3 reads CASSPDRGSRGYTF. The DNA of the CDR3 is TGTGCCAGCAGCCCCGACAGGGGGTCTCGAGGCTACACCTTC.

The chain is built from TRBV28 and TRBJ2-5; TRBD2 agrees at 8 bases. The length of the CDR3 is 13 residues. J lost 5 bases, V lost 6 bases, and 5 bases had no gene match. Germline-derived CDR1 and CDR2 are MDHEN and SYDVKM. The CDR3 coding sequence is TGTGCCAGCAGGGCGGGGGGCGGGGAGACCCAGTACTTC. Amino acids: CASRAGGGETQYF. Filled out from reference TRBV28 and TRBJ2-5, the complete variable domain reads DVKVTQSSRYLVKRTGEKVFLECVQDMDHENMFWYRQDPGLGLRLIYFSYDVKMKEKGDIPEGYSVSREKKERFSLILESASTNQTSMYLCASRAGGGETQYFGPGTRLLVL.

This clonotype came up a few times. Just one base apart from a much larger clone, this may be a read error. The V and J genes are TRBV12-3 or TRBV12-4 and TRBJ1-2, with D unresolved. The CDR3 spans 12 residues. CDR3 protein: CASSTLNYGYIF. The CDR3 bases are TGTGCCAGCAGTACACTTAACTATGGCTACATCTTC.

V and J are TRBV7-6 and TRBJ2-2, with D possibly matching TRBD2 (5 bases). The CDR3 sequence is 13 residues long. The V gene's germline CDR1 is SGHVS and CDR2 FNYEAQ. Trimming left V 3 bases short and J 7 bases short, with 9 bases between. CDR3 sequence: CASSFGEGGELFF. In DNA, the CDR3 is TGTGCCAGCAGCTTCGGCGAGGGCGGGGAGCTGTTTTTT.

This clonotype was picked up a small number of times. The chain is built from TRBV7-9 and TRBJ2-1; tentatively, D is TRBD2 (5 bases). Germline CDR1 SEHNR, CDR2 FQNEAQ (reference sequence). This CDR3 is built from 17 residues. V shed 2 bases and J shed 0 bases, with 14 bases lying between them. The CDR3 DNA reads TGTGCCAGCAGCTTAAGGTCGGCGGGCAGCTCCTACAATGAGCAGTTCTTC. The encoded protein is CASSLRSAGSSYNEQFF.

In its sample, this clonotype was seen a few times. V gene TRBV7-9 combines with J gene TRBJ1-2; D is possibly TRBD1 (6 bases). Trimming pared 5 bases from V and 6 bases from J, leaving 19 bases between. This CDR3 region has 15 residues. Germline V CDR1 and CDR2: SEHNR, FQNEAQ (reference sequence). This CDR3 is CASSPPGGTRDGYTF. For the CDR3, the DNA is TGTGCCAGCAGCCCCCCCGGGGGGACAAGGGATGGCTACACCTTC.

This clonotype was detected only a few times. This chain links TRBV29-1 with TRBJ2-7, with 7 bases lining up with TRBD1. V shed 6 bases and J 1 base; nucleotides not matched to a gene: 9. The CDR3 contains 14 residues. The germline V gene encodes CDR1 SQVTM and CDR2 ANQGSEA. The CDR3 DNA follows: TGCAGCGTAGACACAGGGGCCGCATCCTACGAGCAGTACTTC. It is translated as CSVDTGAASYEQYF.

The V call is TRBV24-1, the J call TRBJ2-7; 7 bases agree with TRBD1. V lost 4 bases, J lost 7 bases, and 12 bases stayed unmatched. The CDR3 contains 15 residues. Germline CDR1 is KGHDR and CDR2 is SFDVKD. CDR3 loop: CATSDHHRGVKEQYF. Here the CDR3 DNA reads TGTGCCACCAGTGACCATCACAGGGGAGTTAAGGAGCAGTACTTC.

This clonotype came up many times. The J gene is TRBJ2-2, the V gene TRBV11-2; D is uncertain. The CDR3 loop spans 13 amino acids. CDR1 and CDR2 from the germline V gene are SGHAT and FQNNGV. The germline V and J ends were trimmed by 5 bases and 4 bases, with 8 bases remaining between them. The CDR3: CASSQTATGELFF. CDR3 coding DNA: TGTGCCAGCAGCCAAACAGCCACCGGGGAGCTGTTTTTT.

This clonotype was detected only a few times. One base away lies a much larger clone, so this may be a sequencing read error. V and J are TRBV20-1 and TRBJ1-1; D is perhaps TRBD1 (6 bases). Germline V gene lookup returns CDR1 DFQATT and CDR2 SNEGSKA (reference sequence). The CDR3 loop spans 15 amino acids. CDR3 loop: CSARETGITNTVAFF. The CDR3 region has the DNA TGCAGTGCTAGAGAAACAGGGATTACCAACACTGTAGCTTTCTTT.

In this sample, this clonotype turned up many times. This chain links TRBV11-2 with TRBJ2-3, with 8 bases matching TRBD2. Germline trimming cut 0 bases from V and 6 bases from J; bases unmatched to any gene: 8. The length of the CDR3 is 16 residues. Germline lookup yields CDR1 SGHAT and CDR2 FQNNGV. CDR3 protein: CASSLDLGLGFDTQYF. The CDR3 DNA is TGTGCCAGCAGCTTAGATTTGGGACTAGGTTTCGATACGCAGTATTTT.

This clonotype was seen repeatedly, ten times or more. The CDR3 spells CSAGAGALYEQYF. In DNA form, the CDR3 reads TGCAGTGCTGGAGCGGGGGCCCTCTACGAGCAGTACTTC. This chain links TRBV20-1 with TRBJ2-7, with 8 bases fitting TRBD2. V gave up 5 bases and J gave up 3 bases; unmatched junction bases: 6. There are 13 residues in the CDR3. Germline CDR1 DFQATT, CDR2 SNEGSKA (reference sequence).

The chain is built from TRBV30 and TRBJ1-6, with D hard to call. CDR3 length equals 17 residues. The V end was cut by 0 bases, the J end by 0 bases, with 12 bases between. Germline lookup yields CDR1 GTSNPN and CDR2 SVGIG (reference sequence). The DNA for the CDR3 is TGTGCCTGGAGTGTACAACGGCTGAGCTCCTATAATTCACCCCTCCACTTT. Protein: CAWSVQRLSSYNSPLHF. The full variable domain, in which reference TRBV30 and TRBJ1-6 provide the parts outside the CDR3, is SQTIHQWPATLVQPVGSPLSLECTVEGTSNPNLYWYRQAAGRGLQLLFYSVGIGQISSEVPQNLSASRPQDRQFILSSKKLLLSDSGFYLCAWSVQRLSSYNSPLHFGNGTRLTVT.

Regarding this clonotype: One base away lies a much larger clone, so this may be a sequencing read error. The rearrangement uses TRBV20-1 and TRBJ1-2; maybe TRBD1 (6 bases). This CDR3 is built from 14 residues. CDR1 DFQATT and CDR2 SNEGSKA come from the germline V gene (reference sequence). The V gene lost 0 bases and the J gene lost 7 bases, with 15 bases spanning the gap. CDR3 sequence reads: CSARDGEGGLGYTF. DNA of the CDR3: TGCAGTGCTAGAGACGGGGAGGGGGGGCTTGGCTACACCTTC.

This clonotype has more than one count but fewer than ten. The chain carries TRBV11-2 and TRBJ2-2; TRBD2 aligns across 13 bases. This CDR3 contains 20 residues. Germline CDR1 SGHAT, CDR2 FQNNGV. V lost 5 bases and J lost 4; bases outside the gene matches: 16. As DNA, the CDR3 is TGTGCCAGCAGCCACCAGAGAGGACTAGCGGGAGATTTGGGCACCGGGGAGCTGTTTTTT. Translated: CASSHQRGLAGDLGTGELFF. Looking up the rest from reference TRBV11-2 and TRBJ2-2 gives the full variable domain: EAGVAQSPRYKIIEKRQSVAFWCNPISGHATLYWYQQILGQGPKLLIQFQNNGVVDDSQLPKDRFSAERLKGVDSTLKIQPAKLEDSAVYLCASSHQRGLAGDLGTGELFFGEGSRLTVL.

This clonotype was recorded at least ten times. V usage is TRBV6-5 and J usage is TRBJ1-2; 9 positions agree with TRBD1. The CDR3 is 13 residues long. Per the germline V gene, CDR1 is MNHEY and CDR2 is SVGAGI. V shed 4 bases, J shed 8 bases, and the junction held 5 bases outside the gene matches. The CDR3 sequence: CASSSRTGEGYTF. The CDR3 DNA sequence: TGTGCCAGCAGTTCTCGGACAGGGGAGGGCTACACCTTC.

V is TRBV2 and J is TRBJ1-1; D is uncertain. Germline lookup yields CDR1 SNHLY and CDR2 FYNNEI. This CDR3 region has 11 residues. The CDR3 sequence is CATSGSTEAFF. CDR3 DNA: TGTGCAACCTCGGGGTCCACTGAAGCTTTCTTT.

The rearrangement uses TRBV29-1 and TRBJ1-2; maybe TRBD1 (6 bases). The CDR3 runs 12 residues. Germline CDR1 and CDR2: SQVTM and ANQGSEA. The V and J ends lost 3 bases and 4 bases respectively, with 9 bases between them. As DNA, the CDR3 is TGCAGCGTTGAGGACAGCTCCTATGGCTACACCTTC. Its translation is CSVEDSSYGYTF.

This clonotype appeared once. This clone may be a read error of a much larger clone one base away. This sequence joins TRBV7-3 and TRBJ2-2, with TRBD2 matching 8 bases. Germline-derived CDR1 and CDR2 are SGHTA and FQGTGA. The CDR3 is made up of 16 amino acids. In DNA, the CDR3 is TGTGCCAGCAGCAAAATAGCGGGGCGAAACACCGGGGAGCCGTTTTTT. Residues: CASSKIAGRNTGEPFF. Together with reference TRBV7-3 and TRBJ2-2, the CDR3 gives the full variable domain: GAGVSQTPSNKVTEKGKYVELRCDPISGHTALYWYRQSLGQGPEFLIYFQGTGAADDSGLPNDRFFAVRPEGSVSTLKIQRTERGDSAVYLCASSKIAGRNTGEPFFGEGSRLTVL.